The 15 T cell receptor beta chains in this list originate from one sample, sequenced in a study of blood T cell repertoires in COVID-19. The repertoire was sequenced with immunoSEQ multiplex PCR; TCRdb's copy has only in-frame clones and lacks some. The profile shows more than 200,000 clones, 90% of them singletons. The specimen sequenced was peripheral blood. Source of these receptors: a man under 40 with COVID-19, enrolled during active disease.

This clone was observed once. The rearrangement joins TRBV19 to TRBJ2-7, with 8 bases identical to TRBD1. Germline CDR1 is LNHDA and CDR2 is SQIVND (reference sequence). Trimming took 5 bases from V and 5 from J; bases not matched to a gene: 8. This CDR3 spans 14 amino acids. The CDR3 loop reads CASSPRTGKNEQYF. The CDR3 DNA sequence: TGTGCCAGTAGTCCACGGACAGGGAAGAACGAGCAGTACTTC. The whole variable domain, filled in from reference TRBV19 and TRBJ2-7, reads DGGITQSPKYLFRKEGQNVTLSCEQNLNHDAMYWYRQDPGQGLRLIYYSQIVNDFQKGDIAEGYSVSREKKESFPLTVTSAQKNPTAFYLCASSPRTGKNEQYFGPGTRLTVT.

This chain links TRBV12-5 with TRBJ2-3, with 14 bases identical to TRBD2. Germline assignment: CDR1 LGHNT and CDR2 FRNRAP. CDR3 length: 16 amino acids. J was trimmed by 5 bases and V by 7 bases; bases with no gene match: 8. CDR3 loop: CASALGLAGAGDTQYF. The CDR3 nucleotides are TGTGCTAGTGCTCTGGGACTAGCGGGAGCGGGAGATACGCAGTATTTT.

The CDR3 spells CASTPSGTYEQYF. DNA of the CDR3: TGCGCCAGCACTCCTAGCGGAACCTACGAGCAGTACTTC. This chain uses TRBV5-1 with TRBJ2-7; TRBD2 agrees at 7 bases. Losses at the gene ends were 6 bases for V and 2 bases for J; bases not matched to a gene: 5. CDR3 length: 13 amino acids. Per the germline V gene, CDR1 is SGHRS and CDR2 is YFSETQ. Supplemented by reference TRBV5-1 and TRBJ2-7, the full variable domain reads KAGVTQTPRYLIKTRGQQVTLSCSPISGHRSVSWYQQTPGQGLQFLFEYFSETQRNKGNFPGRFSGRQFSNSRSEMNVSTLELGDSALYLCASTPSGTYEQYFGPGTRLTVT.

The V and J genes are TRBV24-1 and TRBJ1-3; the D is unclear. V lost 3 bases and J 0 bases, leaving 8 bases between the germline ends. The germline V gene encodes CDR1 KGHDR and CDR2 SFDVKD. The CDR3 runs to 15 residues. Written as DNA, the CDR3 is TGTGCCACCAGTGATCTGGACTCCTCTGGAAACACCATATATTTT. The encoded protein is CATSDLDSSGNTIYF.

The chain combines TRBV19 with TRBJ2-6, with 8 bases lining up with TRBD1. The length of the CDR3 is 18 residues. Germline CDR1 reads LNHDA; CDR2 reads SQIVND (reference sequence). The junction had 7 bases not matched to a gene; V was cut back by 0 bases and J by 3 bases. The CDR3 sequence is CASSIDGQGARGANVLTF. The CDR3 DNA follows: TGTGCCAGTAGTATAGATGGCCAGGGGGCGCGTGGGGCCAACGTCCTGACTTTC. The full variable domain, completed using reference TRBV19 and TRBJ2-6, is DGGITQSPKYLFRKEGQNVTLSCEQNLNHDAMYWYRQDPGQGLRLIYYSQIVNDFQKGDIAEGYSVSREKKESFPLTVTSAQKNPTAFYLCASSIDGQGARGANVLTFGAGSRLTVL.

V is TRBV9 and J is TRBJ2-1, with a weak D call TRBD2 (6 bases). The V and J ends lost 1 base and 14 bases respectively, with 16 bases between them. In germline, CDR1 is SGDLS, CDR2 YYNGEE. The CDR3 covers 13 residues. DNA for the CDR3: TGTGCCAGCAGCGTACAATTTGGGGGGATGGAGTTCTTC. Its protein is CASSVQFGGMEFF.

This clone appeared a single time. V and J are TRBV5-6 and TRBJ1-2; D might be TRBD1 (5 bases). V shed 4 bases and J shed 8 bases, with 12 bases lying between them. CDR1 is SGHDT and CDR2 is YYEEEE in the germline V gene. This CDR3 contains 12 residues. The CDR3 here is CASSGTLGGYTF. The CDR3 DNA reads TGTGCCAGCAGCGGGACTTTAGGGGGCTACACCTTC.

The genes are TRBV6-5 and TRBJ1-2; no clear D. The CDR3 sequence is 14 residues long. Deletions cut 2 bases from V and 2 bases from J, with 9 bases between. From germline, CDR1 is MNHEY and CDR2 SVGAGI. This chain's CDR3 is CASSYNEGNYGYTF. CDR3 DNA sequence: TGTGCCAGCAGTTACAACGAGGGAAACTATGGCTACACCTTC.

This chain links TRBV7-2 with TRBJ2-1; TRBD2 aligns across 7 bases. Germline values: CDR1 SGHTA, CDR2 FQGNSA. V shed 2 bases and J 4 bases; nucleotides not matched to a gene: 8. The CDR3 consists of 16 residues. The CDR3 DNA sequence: TGTGCCAGCAGCTTACAGAGCGGGGCGGGGTACAATGAGCAGTTCTTC. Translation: CASSLQSGAGYNEQFF.

As DNA, the CDR3 is TGTGCCAGCAAGGATGGCAGGAGCACAGATACGCAGTATTTT. Protein: CASKDGRSTDTQYF. The V call is TRBV2, the J call TRBJ2-3; D is ambiguous. Germline V lookup: CDR1 SNHLY, CDR2 FYNNEI. The CDR3 has 14 amino acids. Deletions cut 7 bases from V and 0 bases from J, with 11 bases between.

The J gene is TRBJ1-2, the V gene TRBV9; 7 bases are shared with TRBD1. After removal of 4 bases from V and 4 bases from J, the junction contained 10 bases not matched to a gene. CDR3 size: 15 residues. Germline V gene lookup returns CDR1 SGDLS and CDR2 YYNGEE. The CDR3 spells CASSPRQGTTYGYTF. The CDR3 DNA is TGTGCCAGCAGCCCGCGACAGGGCACAACCTATGGCTACACCTTC. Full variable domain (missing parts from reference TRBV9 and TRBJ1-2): DSGVTQTPKHLITATGQRVTLRCSPRSGDLSVYWYQQSLDQGLQFLIQYYNGEERAKGNILERFSAQQFPDLHSELNLSSLELGDSALYFCASSPRQGTTYGYTFGSGTRLTVV.

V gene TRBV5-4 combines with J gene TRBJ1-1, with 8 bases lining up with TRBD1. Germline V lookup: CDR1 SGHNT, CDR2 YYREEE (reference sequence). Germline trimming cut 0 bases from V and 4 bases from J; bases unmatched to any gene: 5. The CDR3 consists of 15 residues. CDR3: CASSLDDRGRTEAFF. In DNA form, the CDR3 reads TGTGCCAGCAGCTTGGACGACAGGGGTCGCACTGAAGCTTTCTTT.

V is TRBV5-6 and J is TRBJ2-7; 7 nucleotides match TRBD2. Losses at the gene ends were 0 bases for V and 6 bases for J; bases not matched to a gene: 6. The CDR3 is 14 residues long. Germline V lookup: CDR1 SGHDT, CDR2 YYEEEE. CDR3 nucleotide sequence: TGTGCCAGCAGCTTGGCGACGGGGGGTTCCGAGCAGTACTTC. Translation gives CASSLATGGSEQYF.

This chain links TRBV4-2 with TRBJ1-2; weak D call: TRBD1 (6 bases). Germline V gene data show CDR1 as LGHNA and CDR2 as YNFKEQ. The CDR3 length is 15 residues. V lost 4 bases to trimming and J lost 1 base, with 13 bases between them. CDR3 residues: CASSPAEDSNYGYTF. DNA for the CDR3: TGTGCCAGCAGCCCAGCCGAGGACAGTAACTATGGCTACACCTTC.

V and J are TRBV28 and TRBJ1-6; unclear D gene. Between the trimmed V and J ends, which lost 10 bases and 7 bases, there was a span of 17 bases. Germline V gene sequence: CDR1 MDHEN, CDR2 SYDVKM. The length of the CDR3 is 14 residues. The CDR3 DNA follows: TGTGCCACCATATTAAACAGTGCCAATTCACCCCTCCACTTT. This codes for CATILNSANSPLHF.